These T cell receptor beta chains were read from a single sample in a study of T-cell memory formation after mild COVID-19. TCRdb re-called the 5' RACE reads through MiXCR, storing one row per CDR3 protein. Found here are 470,000 or so distinct CDR3 sequences, 25% of them singletons; the top ten hold approximately 12%. The specimen sequenced was PBMCs or a T cell subset sorted from them (not recorded which). The receptor source for this set is an adult woman who had mild COVID-19 (a few samples of this study predate the infection). Cell type and time point are not known. Both conserved end residues are part of each CDR3. A D gene is named only where the DNA matches it firmly. The size entry is marked missing in some rows and otherwise reads once, few, many or a size class.

V gene	clone size	J gene	D gene	CDR3 protein	CDR3 DNA
TRBV23-1	few	TRBJ2-2	NA	CASREDTGELFF	TGCGCCAGCAGAGAGGACACCGGGGAGCTGTTTTTT
TRBV25-1	NA	TRBJ2-7	NA	CASNHEGRAYEQYF	TGTGCCAGCAACCACGAGGGGAGAGCCTACGAGCAGTACTTC
TRBV29-1	NA	TRBJ2-2	NA	CSALNRVAGELFF	TGCAGCGCCCTGAACAGGGTCGCCGGGGAGCTGTTTTTT
TRBV20-1	NA	TRBJ2-5	NA	CSAYRGSQKTQYF	TGCAGTGCTTATAGAGGGTCCCAGAAGACCCAGTACTTC
TRBV7-8	NA	TRBJ2-7	NA	CASSLEWRESSYEQYF	TGTGCCAGCAGCTTAGAGTGGAGGGAGAGCTCCTACGAGCAGTACTTC
TRBV12-3/TRBV12-4	NA	TRBJ2-3	TRBD1	CASSLDRESDTQYF	TGTGCCAGCAGCCTAGACAGGGAGTCAGATACGCAGTATTTT
TRBV29-1	few	TRBJ2-1	TRBD2	CSAGGSGSYNEQFF	TGCAGCGCTGGGGGTAGCGGGTCCTACAATGAGCAGTTCTTC
TRBV5-6	NA	TRBJ1-2	NA	CASSFFDSNYGYTF	TGTGCCAGCAGCTTTTTCGACAGTAACTATGGCTACACCTTC
TRBV9	NA	TRBJ2-7	NA	CASSVVDAGDEQYF	TGTGCCAGCAGCGTAGTCGATGCCGGGGACGAGCAGTACTTC
TRBV25-1	NA	TRBJ2-6	TRBD1	CASGSRQGYGGANVLTF	TGTGCCAGCGGGTCCCGACAGGGGTACGGTGGGGCCAACGTCCTGACTTTC
TRBV11-2	few	TRBJ2-5	NA	CASSLGPWTVQETQYF	TGTGCCAGCAGCTTAGGACCCTGGACAGTTCAAGAGACCCAGTACTTC
TRBV24-1	few	TRBJ2-2	TRBD1	CATSDFGTGNTGELFF	TGTGCCACCAGTGATTTCGGGACAGGGAACACCGGGGAGCTGTTTTTT
TRBV7-8	few	TRBJ2-5	NA	CASSFFRAETQYF	TGTGCCAGCAGCTTTTTTAGGGCAGAGACCCAGTACTTC
TRBV25-1	NA	TRBJ2-7	TRBD1	CASSGQGAHEQYF	TGTGCCAGCAGTGGGCAGGGGGCCCACGAGCAGTACTTC
TRBV27	NA	TRBJ2-4	NA	CASRPTGPRAKNIQYF	TGTGCCAGCAGGCCCACGGGGCCGCGAGCCAAAAACATTCAGTACTTC
TRBV18	NA	TRBJ2-7	NA	CASSLHRTDYEQYF	TGTGCCAGCTCACTACACAGGACAGACTACGAGCAGTACTTC
TRBV12-3/TRBV12-4	NA	TRBJ2-5	TRBD1	CASSPGQGRYQETQYF	TGTGCCAGCAGTCCCGGACAGGGACGGTACCAAGAGACCCAGTACTTC
TRBV20-1	few	TRBJ2-7	NA	CSARDSARSSYEQYF	TGCAGTGCTAGAGATAGTGCTAGGAGCTCCTACGAGCAGTACTTC
TRBV6-5	NA	TRBJ2-7	TRBD2	CASSWIEREIYEQYF	TGTGCCAGCAGTTGGATCGAGCGGGAGATCTACGAGCAGTACTTC
TRBV7-2	many	TRBJ1-5	NA	CASSLGDRRNQPQHF	TGTGCCAGCAGCTTAGGAGACAGGCGTAATCAGCCCCAGCATTTT
TRBV20-1	many	TRBJ2-7	NA	CSARRRLEQYF	TGCAGTGCTAGACGCCGACTCGAGCAGTACTTC
TRBV7-6	NA	TRBJ2-7	TRBD1	CASSSGTGGQNF	TGTGCCAGCAGCTCCGGGACAGGGGGGCAGAACTTC
TRBV29-1	NA	TRBJ2-2	NA	CSVAPTTGELFF	TGCAGCGTTGCCCCAACCACCGGGGAGCTGTTTTTT
TRBV20-1	NA	TRBJ1-5	TRBD1	CSARDPQGGNQPQHF	TGCAGTGCTAGAGACCCCCAGGGGGGCAATCAGCCCCAGCATTTT
TRBV14	few	TRBJ1-2	NA	CASSGSILYGYTF	TGTGCCAGCAGCGGGTCTATTCTCTATGGCTACACCTTC
TRBV5-1	NA	TRBJ2-7	TRBD1	CASSLGWDSTYEQYF	TGCGCCAGCAGCTTGGGCTGGGACAGTACCTACGAGCAGTACTTC
TRBV3-1	NA	TRBJ2-3	NA	CASSQGEWGQDTQYF	TGTGCCAGCAGCCAAGGCGAATGGGGGCAAGATACGCAGTATTTT
TRBV29-1	NA	TRBJ2-2	NA	CSVLRNTGELFF	TGCAGCGTTTTAAGGAACACCGGGGAGCTGTTTTTT
TRBV7-9	many	TRBJ1-5	NA	CASTTGGQPQHF	TGTGCCAGCACCACCGGGGGTCAGCCCCAGCATTTT
TRBV10-3	few	TRBJ2-5	NA	CASQGLAETQYF	TGTGCCAGCCAAGGGTTAGCAGAGACCCAGTACTTC
TRBV20-1	NA	TRBJ2-7	NA	CSAGSGWGLDEQYF	TGCAGTGCTGGGTCCGGTTGGGGGCTCGACGAGCAGTACTTC
TRBV4-1	NA	TRBJ2-1	NA	CASSQGRGRNEQFF	TGCGCCAGCAGCCAAGGGCGCGGGCGCAATGAGCAGTTCTTC